Following are 6 T cell receptor beta chains from one sample sequenced in a study of blood T cell repertoires in COVID-19. Measured with immunoSEQ multiplex PCR; TCRdb has only the in-frame clones, and not every one. Here the sample spans roughly 340,000 clones, 87% being singletons. Sequences were obtained from peripheral blood. These TCRs come from a woman aged 50 to 65 with COVID-19, enrolled during active disease.

The V gene is TRBV28, the J gene TRBJ1-1; D not resolved. From germline, CDR1 is MDHEN and CDR2 SYDVKM. Trimming removed 7 bases at V and 4 bases at J, with 16 bases between. This CDR3 is 14 amino acids long. CDR3 nucleotides: TGTGCCAGCACCTTAGGAGGCTGGGGCACTGAAGCTTTCTTT. Protein: CASTLGGWGTEAFF.

The rearrangement links TRBV19 to TRBJ2-1, with 9 bases matching TRBD2. V lost 4 bases to trimming and J lost 7 bases; unmatched junction nucleotides: 5. This CDR3 contains 14 residues. Looked up from germline, CDR1 is LNHDA and CDR2 is SQIVND (reference sequence). CDR3 loop: CASSTLTSGNEQFF. In DNA, the CDR3 is TGTGCCAGTAGTACCCTGACTAGCGGTAATGAGCAGTTCTTC. The complete variable domain, with remaining parts taken from reference TRBV19 and TRBJ2-1, reads DGGITQSPKYLFRKEGQNVTLSCEQNLNHDAMYWYRQDPGQGLRLIYYSQIVNDFQKGDIAEGYSVSREKKESFPLTVTSAQKNPTAFYLCASSTLTSGNEQFFGPGTRLTVL.

This chain uses TRBV5-1 with TRBJ2-7; 9 bases are shared with TRBD1. The germline gives CDR1 SGHRS, CDR2 YFSETQ. The CDR3 runs to 16 residues. The V and J ends lost 5 bases and 5 bases, in that order; junction bases with no gene match: 14. The CDR3 reads CASRPSPGTGIHEQYF. The CDR3 DNA sequence: TGCGCCAGCAGACCAAGTCCCGGGACAGGGATCCACGAGCAGTACTTC. Complete variable domain (other parts from reference TRBV5-1 and TRBJ2-7): KAGVTQTPRYLIKTRGQQVTLSCSPISGHRSVSWYQQTPGQGLQFLFEYFSETQRNKGNFPGRFSGRQFSNSRSEMNVSTLELGDSALYLCASRPSPGTGIHEQYFGPGTRLTVT.

J is TRBJ2-2 and V is TRBV30, with 8 bases matching TRBD1. This CDR3 spans 18 amino acids. CDR1 is GTSNPN and CDR2 is SVGIG in the germline V gene (reference sequence). Trimming took 4 bases from V and 4 from J; bases not matched to a gene: 17. CDR3 sequence reads: CAWNGDRGQFDPTGELFF. CDR3 DNA sequence: TGTGCCTGGAACGGAGACAGGGGCCAATTCGATCCCACCGGGGAGCTGTTTTTT.

A word on this clone: This sample includes further DNA sequences coding for the same CDR3. V is TRBV25-1 and J is TRBJ1-5; 7 nucleotides line up with TRBD1. J gave up 2 bases and V 3 bases, and 4 bases lay outside the gene matches. This CDR3 is built from 15 residues. The germline V gene has CDR1 MGHDK and CDR2 SYGVNS. CDR3 residues: CASSESDRGNQPQHF. The CDR3 DNA reads TGTGCCAGCAGTGAGTCCGACAGGGGCAATCAGCCCCAGCATTTT.

V gene TRBV6-2 or TRBV6-3 combines with J gene TRBJ2-3; 8 bases line up with TRBD2. Germline CDR1 MNHEY, CDR2 SVGEGT. The junction had 10 bases not matched to a gene; V was cut back by 2 bases and J by 0 bases. This CDR3 spans 18 amino acids. The DNA of the CDR3 is TGTGCCAGCAGTTACGTTACGGCTAGCGGGTATAGCACAGATACGCAGTATTTT. Encoded protein: CASSYVTASGYSTDTQYF.